Listed below are T cell receptor beta chains from one sample, sequenced in a study of regulatory T cells in long-lasting Graves disease. MiXCR, applied by TCRdb to the multiplex PCR reads, yields one record per CDR3 protein. This sample has fewer than 350,000 distinct CDR3 sequences, with approximately 20% found just once. Sequences were derived from peripheral blood mononuclear cells (PBMCs), sampled at new diagnosis, from a patient treated with antithyroid drugs. The origin of the receptors is a female donor with Graves disease. Each CDR3 is given with its conserved first and last residue. A D gene is named only where the DNA matches it firmly. Clone size, where shown, is once, few, many, or a class for clones that have expanded.

clone_size	j_call	v_call	d_call	cdr3_nt	cdr3_aa
few	TRBJ1-6	TRBV4-1	NA	TGCGCCAGCAGCCCCGCGGCCAGTCGGAGTAATTCACCCCTCCACTTT	CASSPAASRSNSPLHF
NA	TRBJ1-6	TRBV18	TRBD1	TGTGCCAGCTCACCGATGGCCCTGTTAACGGGACAGTTGAATTCACCCCTCCACTTT	CASSPMALLTGQLNSPLHF
many	TRBJ1-1	TRBV7-8	NA	TGTGCCAGCAGCCTAGGGCAGGGAAGTGAAGCTTTCTTT	CASSLGQGSEAFF
many	TRBJ1-2	TRBV6-1	NA	TGTGCCAGCAGTGAAGCGAAGATGATCTATGGCTACACCTTC	CASSEAKMIYGYTF
many	TRBJ1-5	TRBV7-2	TRBD1	TGTGCCAGCAGCTTTGGACAGGGAGGTCAGCCCCAGCATTTT	CASSFGQGGQPQHF
many	TRBJ2-5	TRBV11-2	TRBD2	TGTGCCAGCAGCGAATTTAGCGGGAGGGGCGGGACCCAGTACTTC	CASSEFSGRGGTQYF
many	TRBJ2-5	TRBV11-3	TRBD2	TGTGCCAGCAGCCACGGGCTAGCGGGACAAGAGACCCAGTACTTC	CASSHGLAGQETQYF
NA	TRBJ2-1	TRBV5-1	TRBD2	TGCGCCAGCAGCCAACTAGCGGGAGCTAACTATGAGCAGTTCTTC	CASSQLAGANYEQFF
many	TRBJ2-1	TRBV20-1	NA	TGCAGTGCCGATGGAGGGGGGATGTACAATGAGCAGTTCTTC	CSADGGGMYNEQFF
many	TRBJ1-4	TRBV12-3/TRBV12-4	TRBD1	TGTGCCAGCGGGGAGGGAGGGGGCAAGGAAAAACTGTTTTTT	CASGEGGGKEKLFF
few	TRBJ2-7	TRBV11-2	NA	TGTGCCAGCAGCTTAGGAGGTGGGGACGAGCAGTACTTC	CASSLGGGDEQYF
NA	TRBJ2-7	TRBV19	NA	TGTGCCAGTAGTATAGATTTATCAGCCTACGAGCAGTACTTC	CASSIDLSAYEQYF
many	TRBJ2-7	TRBV27	TRBD2	TGTGCCAGCAGTCCTCCCGGACTAGCGGATGCCCTGAACGAGCAGTACTTC	CASSPPGLADALNEQYF
NA	TRBJ1-2	TRBV14	TRBD1	TGTGCCAGCAGCCAAGATCCAGATACAGGGGGTTTTTATGGCTACACCTTC	CASSQDPDTGGFYGYTF
many	TRBJ2-5	TRBV7-9	TRBD2	TGTGCCAGCAGCCCCCCGGGGAGGGGAGGGGAGACCCAGTACTTC	CASSPPGRGGETQYF
many	TRBJ2-1	TRBV3-1	TRBD2	TGTGCCAGCAGCCAAGACTTAGGGACTAGCGCTATAGATGAGCAGTTCTTC	CASSQDLGTSAIDEQFF
NA	TRBJ1-2	TRBV30	NA	TGTGCCTGGCGTGTATCCACTCAAGGCTACACCTTC	CAWRVSTQGYTF
few	TRBJ2-1	TRBV4-1	NA	TGCGCCAGCAGCCAATGGTTTACAGGTTCGGGAAATGAGCAGTTCTTC	CASSQWFTGSGNEQFF
NA	TRBJ2-7	TRBV25-1	TRBD2	TGTGCCAGCAGTGCCCTTGGGGGGGGCGAGCAGTACTTC	CASSALGGGEQYF
many	TRBJ2-7	TRBV29-1	NA	TGCAGCGGCACCGGGACCTCCTACGAGCAGTACTTC	CSGTGTSYEQYF
many	TRBJ1-2	TRBV5-4	NA	TGTGCCAGCAGCTTGGGGGCCAGGGGAAACTATGGCTACACCTTC	CASSLGARGNYGYTF
few	TRBJ2-3	TRBV24-1	TRBD2	TGTGCCACGCAGTCCGGGACTAGCGGGAGGGCAGATACGCAGTATTTT	CATQSGTSGRADTQYF
many	TRBJ2-7	TRBV5-1	TRBD1	TGCGCCAGCAGCTGGGACAGGCTCTACGAGCAGTACTTC	CASSWDRLYEQYF
NA	TRBJ2-2	TRBV24-1	NA	TGTGCCACCAGTGGGCGGGGCACCGGGGAGCTGTTTTTT	CATSGRGTGELFF
many	TRBJ1-5	TRBV6-5	NA	TGTGCCAGCAGTTACGGGTGGAGCAATCAGCCCCAGCATTTT	CASSYGWSNQPQHF
few	TRBJ1-4	TRBV6-2/TRBV6-3	TRBD1	TGTGCCAGCACATCCCTGGACAGGGCTGAAAAACTGTCTTTT	CASTSLDRAEKLSF
many	TRBJ2-1	TRBV11-2	TRBD1	TGTGCCAGCAGCTTGCGTGTTGGACAGGGATTCAATGAGCAGTTCTTC	CASSLRVGQGFNEQFF
NA	TRBJ2-7	TRBV4-1	TRBD2	TGCGCCAGCAGTTTTATAGCGGGAGGCTCCTACGAGCAGTACTTC	CASSFIAGGSYEQYF
many	TRBJ2-1	TRBV28	TRBD2	TGTGCCAGCAGTGAAACCAGGGGACTAGCGGGACCGACCTACAATGAGCAGTTCTTC	CASSETRGLAGPTYNEQFF
many	TRBJ1-2	TRBV11-2	TRBD1	TGTGCCAGCAGCTTCGGACAGGGAGCCTATCGCTACACCTTC	CASSFGQGAYRYTF
many	TRBJ1-1	TRBV29-1	NA	TGCAGCGTTGAAGAACGGACTGAAGCTTTCTTT	CSVEERTEAFF
NA	TRBJ2-3	TRBV10-2	TRBD2	TGCGCCAGCACCTCGGGACTAGCGAATACGCAGTATTTT	CASTSGLANTQYF
many	TRBJ1-2	TRBV27	NA	TGTGCCAGCAGCTACGACCACAGGGTCGGCGGCTACACCTTC	CASSYDHRVGGYTF
NA	TRBJ2-7	TRBV29-1	NA	TGCAGCGTCTCAAGGCGTTTCTCCTACGAGCAGTACTTC	CSVSRRFSYEQYF
few	TRBJ1-6	TRBV6-1	NA	TGTGCCAGCAAAATGCAAAGCTCCTATAATTCACCCCTCCACTTT	CASKMQSSYNSPLHF
many	TRBJ1-4	TRBV11-2	NA	TGTGCCAGCAGCCCGCCGGGACGGGTTAATGAAAAACTGTTTTTT	CASSPPGRVNEKLFF
many	TRBJ1-1	TRBV19	NA	TGTGCCAGTAGTCAATACCCTGCCGATGGGCTAAACACTGAAGCTTTCTTT	CASSQYPADGLNTEAFF
many	TRBJ2-3	TRBV6-5	TRBD2	TGTGCCAGCAGTTACCCGGGGGGGAGCACAGATACGCAGTATTTT	CASSYPGGSTDTQYF
few	TRBJ2-7	TRBV29-1	NA	TGCAGCGTTGAGCGGGGTTACGAGCAGTACTTC	CSVERGYEQYF
NA	TRBJ1-4	TRBV6-9	TRBD1	TGTGCCAGCAAAGTTCTGGGGACAGGCTCCGATTACGTCCTTAGTAATGAAAAACTGTTTTTT	CASKVLGTGSDYVLSNEKLFF
NA	TRBJ1-5	TRBV18	TRBD1	TGTGCCAGCTCACCTACGGGGGGACAGGAGGGTAATCAGCCCCAGCATTTT	CASSPTGGQEGNQPQHF
many	TRBJ2-5	TRBV7-8	TRBD2	TGTGCCAGCAGCTCACTGTGGCGGGGGGCCCCTCCCCCCGCAAGTACCCAGTACTTC	CASSSLWRGAPPPASTQYF
many	TRBJ2-3	TRBV7-6	NA	TGTGCCAGCAGCTTTACAGAGACAGATACGCAGTATTTT	CASSFTETDTQYF
many	TRBJ1-5	TRBV19	TRBD1	TGTGCCAGTAGTACCCGGACAGGGAAGAATCAGCCCCAGCATTTT	CASSTRTGKNQPQHF
many	TRBJ1-2	TRBV29-1	TRBD1	TGCAGCGTTGGAAGGGGGCCGAGCTATGGCTACACCTTC	CSVGRGPSYGYTF
few	TRBJ2-5	TRBV4-1	NA	TGCGCCAGCAGCCAAGCCCCACGAAGACAAGAGACCCAGTACTTC	CASSQAPRRQETQYF
many	TRBJ2-3	TRBV28	NA	TGTGCCAGCAGTTTTTTTTTGACAGGGGAGGGAGATACGCAGTATTTT	CASSFFLTGEGDTQYF
many	TRBJ1-3	TRBV12-3/TRBV12-4	NA	TGTGCCAGCAGTTTCTCGGGCACCATATATTTT	CASSFSGTIYF
many	TRBJ1-1	TRBV10-3	NA	TGTGCCATCAGCGACGGGCTGAGCACTGAAGCTTTCTTT	CAISDGLSTEAFF
many	TRBJ2-7	TRBV30	NA	TGTGCCTGGAGAGCCTTTTCGGCGAGCTCCTACGAGCAGTACTTC	CAWRAFSASSYEQYF
NA	TRBJ1-1	TRBV20-1	NA	TGCAGTGCTACTAGCCCAGCGAACACTGAAGCTATCTTT	CSATSPANTEAIF
many	TRBJ1-1	TRBV5-1	NA	TGCGCCAGTCGGTCAGGGCTGAACACTGAAGCTTTCTTT	CASRSGLNTEAFF
many	TRBJ2-5	TRBV3-1	TRBD1	TGTGCCAGCAGCCAAGCTGACAGGGGGCGCGGTGAGACCCAGTACTTC	CASSQADRGRGETQYF
many	TRBJ1-1	TRBV5-1	TRBD1	TGCGCCAGCAGCTTGAGACAGGGGGCTCAAATCGAAGCTTTCTTT	CASSLRQGAQIEAFF
many	TRBJ2-7	TRBV7-2	NA	TGTGCCAGCAGCTTGCCAGGGTACGAGCAGTACTTC	CASSLPGYEQYF